The sample holds many counts of the clone carrying this T cell receptor (beta chain). Its antigen remains unidentified. Scientists made TCR beta libraries using quantitative 5'-RACE with molecular barcodes. TCRdb used MiXCR to reprocess the 5' RACE reads, holding one entry per CDR3 protein. The sample lists about 210,000 distinct CDR3 sequences, 5.5% to 7.5% seen once, with approximately 15% in the top ten. This record comes from a study of CD8 T cells in ankylosing spondylitis. CDR3 length: 18 residues. With V trimmed by 3 bases and J by 1 base, 14 bases remained unmatched. Germline V CDR1 and CDR2: SGHAT, FQNNGV. Findings and caveats of the study: What seemed typical of ankylosing spondylitis blood was a TCR beta motif built from about 8 highly homologous variants.

The material sequenced was blood, either unsorted or a sorted T cell fraction (not recorded which). The source is a male donor with ankylosing spondylitis. V is TRBV11-2 and J is TRBJ1-2, with 7 bases fitting TRBD1. CDR3 bases: TGTGCCAGCAGCTTTAGGGCGGGCAGGGGGATAATTAACTATGGCTACACCTTC. The encoded protein is CASSFRAGRGIINYGYTF.